These 17 T cell receptor beta chains were all obtained from the same sample, sequenced in a study of Graves' ophthalmopathy and Graves' hyperthyroidism. From RNA, the CDR3 regions of TCR beta chains were amplified and sequenced. An opening RT-PCR round employed HTBI primers and preceded a second-round multiplex PCR. TCRdb processed the multiplex PCR reads anew with MiXCR; each CDR3 protein has one entry. The sample shows almost 40,000 distinct CDR3 sequences, around half of them seen only once. Sequenced sample: peripheral blood. Receptor source: an adult woman with stable Graves' hyperthyroidism.

A word on this clonotype: The junction departs from germline at one end; a sequencing error may be responsible. The CDR3 spells CASGLWGYSNRPQHF. As DNA, the CDR3 is TGTGCCAGCGGCTTGTGGGGCTATAGCAATCGGCCCCAGCATTTT. The V gene is TRBV5-6, the J gene TRBJ1-5; the D gene is possibly TRBD1 (5 bases). The length of the CDR3 is 15 residues. CDR1 SGHDT and CDR2 YYEEEE come from the germline V gene.

In its sample, this clonotype was seen many times. A read error may explain this, as a much larger clone is one base away. The chain couples TRBV19 to TRBJ1-3; D not resolved. This CDR3 has 14 amino acids. Germline CDR1 reads LNHDA; CDR2 reads SQIVND (reference sequence). As DNA, the CDR3 is TGTGCCAGTATGGAGGCGGGTGCTGGAGACACCATATATTTT. This sequence encodes CASMEAGAGDTIYF.

As for this clonotype: Sequence at one end of the junction differs from germline and may be a read error. This chain uses TRBV20-1 with TRBJ2-6; TRBD2 matches at 7 bases. CDR3 size: 13 residues. Germline values: CDR1 DFQATT, CDR2 SNEGSKA (reference sequence). The CDR3 DNA follows: TGCAGTGCTAGCGTTGGGAGGGCTAACGTCCTGACTTTC. It encodes CSASVGRANVLTF.

The chain combines TRBV20-1 with TRBJ1-2, with 9 bases matching TRBD1. In germline, CDR1 is DFQATT, CDR2 SNEGSKA (reference sequence). With 4 bases clipped from V and 8 bases from J, the junction kept 5 bases outside the gene matches. CDR3 size: 12 residues. CDR3 sequence (DNA): TGCAGTGCTAAGACAGGGGGGTTAGGCTACACCTTC. It translates to CSAKTGGLGYTF.

Comments on this clonotype: A read error is possible here, since a much larger clone lies one base away. The final CDR3 position lacks the conserved phenylalanine or tryptophan, pointing to a likely read error. J is TRBJ2-2 and V is TRBV27; the D gene could be TRBD1 or TRBD2 (6 bases each). Germline CDR1 is MNHEY and CDR2 is SMNVEV (reference sequence). The CDR3 has 15 residues. V lost 2 bases to trimming and J lost 5 bases, with 12 bases between them. The CDR3 sequence: CASSLHQGRTGELFS. The CDR3 coding sequence is TGTGCCAGCAGTTTACACCAGGGGAGGACCGGGGAGCTGTTTTCT.

The chain carries TRBV2 and TRBJ1-4, with 7 bases matching TRBD1. The CDR3 has 14 amino acids. The germline V gene encodes CDR1 SNHLY and CDR2 FYNNEI. Trimming at V came to 6 bases and at J to 8 bases, leaving 9 bases not matched to a gene. CDR3 in amino acids: CASSGDSQGEKLFF. CDR3 in DNA: TGTGCCAGCAGCGGGGACAGTCAGGGCGAAAAACTGTTTTTT.

DNA for the CDR3: TGCGCCAGCAGCAGACAGGGGGAGGGAGAGACCCAGTACTTC. This encodes CASSRQGEGETQYF. The chain recombines TRBV5-1 with TRBJ2-5; TRBD1 matches at 9 bases. The CDR3 is 14 residues long. Germline CDR1 SGHRS, CDR2 YFSETQ. The junction had 5 bases not matched to a gene; V was cut back by 4 bases and J by 4 bases.

V usage is TRBV20-1 and J usage is TRBJ1-2; TRBD1 matches at 9 bases. After removal of 8 bases from V and 8 bases from J, the junction contained 9 bases not matched to a gene. This CDR3 is built from 12 residues. Germline V CDR1 and CDR2: DFQATT, SNEGSKA (reference sequence). CDR3 sequence (DNA): TGCAGTCCCCCCGGGACAGGGTTCGGCTACACCTTC. Its translation: CSPPGTGFGYTF.

This clonotype came up a few times. This rearrangement joins TRBV20-1 to TRBJ2-5, with 12 bases aligning to TRBD2. The V segment lost 3 bases and the J segment 1 base; nucleotides outside the gene matches: 3. The CDR3 sequence is 15 residues long. The germline gives CDR1 DFQATT, CDR2 SNEGSKA (reference sequence). The CDR3 sequence: CSARTSGRPQETQYF. DNA of the CDR3: TGCAGTGCTAGGACTAGCGGGAGACCCCAAGAGACCCAGTACTTC.

The CDR3 DNA is TGCAGTGCTATAAGGACTAGCGGGAGTAGGGAGCTGTTTTTT. Translated: CSAIRTSGSRELFF. The chain employs TRBV20-1 and TRBJ2-2; 13 nucleotides agree with TRBD2. V lost 4 bases and J lost 9; bases outside the gene matches: 5. The germline V gene encodes CDR1 DFQATT and CDR2 SNEGSKA (reference sequence). The CDR3 sequence is 14 residues long.

This clonotype showed up many times. The chain combines TRBV7-2 with TRBJ1-1; no clear D gene. CDR3 length: 16 amino acids. CDR1 and CDR2 (germline): SGHTA, FQGNSA. V gave up 5 bases and J gave up 0 bases, with 16 bases separating them. The CDR3 DNA reads TGTGCCAGCAGCAAAGACGCTAGACAACTGAACACTGAAGCTTTCTTT. It yields the protein CASSKDARQLNTEAFF.

CDR3 protein: CASSSLNQPQHF. In nucleotides, the CDR3 is TGTGCCAGCAGCTCCCTGAATCAGCCCCAGCATTTT. The chain has TRBV7-8 and TRBJ1-5; D unresolved. CDR1 is SGHVS, CDR2 FQNEAQ, per germline. The CDR3 has 12 amino acids. Trimming took 4 bases from V and 4 from J, leaving 5 bases between them.

This chain joins TRBV29-1 and TRBJ1-2; 8 bases fit TRBD1. Per the germline V gene, CDR1 is SQVTM and CDR2 is ANQGSEA. This CDR3 is 12 amino acids long. With 4 bases clipped from V and 5 bases from J, the junction kept 3 bases outside the gene matches. In DNA form, the CDR3 reads TGCAGCGTTGGGACAGGGCGATATGGCTACACCTTC. Translation gives CSVGTGRYGYTF.

The chain combines TRBV7-9 with TRBJ2-7; 10 bases align to TRBD1. The CDR3 covers 15 residues. V dropped 5 bases and J dropped 4; count of bases not matched to a gene: 8. CDR1 and CDR2 (germline): SEHNR, FQNEAQ (reference sequence). The CDR3 loop reads CASSPPDRGQYEQYF. The CDR3 DNA sequence: TGTGCCAGCAGCCCTCCCGACAGGGGGCAGTACGAGCAGTACTTC.

This clonotype was counted between two and nine times. An end of the junction does not agree with germline; a read error may underlie this. The chain links TRBV5-1 to TRBJ1-1; a weak D match, TRBD1 (5 bases). The CDR3 runs to 15 residues. Germline V gene sequence: CDR1 SGHRS, CDR2 YFSETQ. The CDR3: CASSLRGSSNTEAFF. The DNA of the CDR3 is TGTGCCAGCAGCCTGCGGGGGTCCTCGAACACTGAAGCTTTCTTT.

The gene calls are TRBV16 and TRBJ1-2; D not resolved. V dropped 4 bases and J dropped 0 bases, with 12 bases sitting between them. This CDR3 has 15 amino acids. The germline V gene has CDR1 KGHSY and CDR2 FQNENV. The CDR3 spells CASSPYRGANYGYTF. The DNA for the CDR3 is TGTGCCAGCAGCCCTTACCGGGGAGCTAACTATGGCTACACCTTC.

This clonotype appeared many times. The junction departs from germline at one end; a sequencing error may be responsible. J is TRBJ1-5 and V is TRBV4-1; D gene ambiguous. The CDR3 length is 16 residues. The V gene's germline CDR1 is MGHRA and CDR2 YSYEKL. The CDR3 region is CASSQELTARNQPHHF. For the CDR3, the DNA is TGCGCCAGCAGCCAAGAGTTAACGGCCCGCAATCAGCCCCATCATTTT.